This T cell receptor (beta chain) was recorded in a study of early T cells in non-severe SARS-CoV-2 infection (dated by TCRdb to the early 2020s). In the study overall: Because TCR sequencing was done on bulk RNA from unsorted whole blood, the alpha and beta chains could not be paired.

The paper's findings and limits, for the study overall: VDJdb matching was skewed toward anti-spike CD8 responses and likely underestimated virus-specific expansions, missing private and CD4 specificities.

A case-control design nested within a healthcare worker cohort in London, UK, was used, with weekly nasopharyngeal swab PCR tests and blood sampling performed. Healthcare workers were recruited during the week of the UK lockdown, between 23 and 31 March 2020, and followed weekly for up to roughly 15 weeks. The library was produced with 5' RACE. Instrument on record: NextSeq 500. In the TCR library protocol, unique molecular identifiers were attached to individual cDNA molecules to correct for PCR bias and sequencing error. TCR alpha and beta chains were both sequenced, and the abundances of alpha and beta sequences in each sample were closely correlated with each other. The study's own analysis went as follows. Decombinator V4 was used to perform V gene, J gene and CDR3 annotation of TCR sequences. Expanded TCRs were defined as changing significantly between any two time points under a Poisson model with p below 0.0001. TCR abundances were normalised to the total number of TCRs sequenced per sample and were expressed as counts per million. MAIT TCRs were defined by TRAV1-2 paired with TRAJ12, TRAJ20 or TRAJ33, and iNKT TCRs by TRAV10 paired with TRAJ18. VDJdb, accessed 1 November 2021, was searched for CMV, EBV and SARS-CoV-2 annotated TCRs, with TCRs annotated for multiple antigens excluded. The public reads were quality trimmed at Q25 with fastp and then assembled into clones with MiXCR by TCRdb, keeping productive beta chains. Rows matching on CDR3 protein sequence are summarized as one entry with the most common DNA and genes. These V and J calls rely on TCRdb rather than the paper's analysis. This sample comprises 50,000 to 70,000 distinct CDR3 sequences, about 6% of them detected only once. The ten largest account for roughly 3.5% of the sample.

From the cysteine up to the phenylalanine, the CDR3 has a length of 14 residues. Kept here is only the CDR3 DNA, which spans 42 bases and is read in frame from base 1. The germline V gene yields SQVTM for CDR1 and ANQGSEA for CDR2. Compared with germline, V lacks 4 bases and J lacks 4 bases; bases without a gene match: 8. This clonotype was seen only a few times. Its binding antigen is unknown. The record has no base qualities; no much larger clone is one base away. The source of this sequence is an adult who was a healthcare worker with PCR-confirmed SARS-CoV-2 infection or an uninfected control (not recorded which). The source material was whole blood, sampled at baseline. The V gene is TRBV29-1 and the J gene is TRBJ2-7, with TRBD1 identical over 9 junction bases. The DNA is as follows: TGCAGCGTTGGAACAGGGACAGGGAGATACGAGCAGTACTTC. This codes for CSVGTGTGRYEQYF.